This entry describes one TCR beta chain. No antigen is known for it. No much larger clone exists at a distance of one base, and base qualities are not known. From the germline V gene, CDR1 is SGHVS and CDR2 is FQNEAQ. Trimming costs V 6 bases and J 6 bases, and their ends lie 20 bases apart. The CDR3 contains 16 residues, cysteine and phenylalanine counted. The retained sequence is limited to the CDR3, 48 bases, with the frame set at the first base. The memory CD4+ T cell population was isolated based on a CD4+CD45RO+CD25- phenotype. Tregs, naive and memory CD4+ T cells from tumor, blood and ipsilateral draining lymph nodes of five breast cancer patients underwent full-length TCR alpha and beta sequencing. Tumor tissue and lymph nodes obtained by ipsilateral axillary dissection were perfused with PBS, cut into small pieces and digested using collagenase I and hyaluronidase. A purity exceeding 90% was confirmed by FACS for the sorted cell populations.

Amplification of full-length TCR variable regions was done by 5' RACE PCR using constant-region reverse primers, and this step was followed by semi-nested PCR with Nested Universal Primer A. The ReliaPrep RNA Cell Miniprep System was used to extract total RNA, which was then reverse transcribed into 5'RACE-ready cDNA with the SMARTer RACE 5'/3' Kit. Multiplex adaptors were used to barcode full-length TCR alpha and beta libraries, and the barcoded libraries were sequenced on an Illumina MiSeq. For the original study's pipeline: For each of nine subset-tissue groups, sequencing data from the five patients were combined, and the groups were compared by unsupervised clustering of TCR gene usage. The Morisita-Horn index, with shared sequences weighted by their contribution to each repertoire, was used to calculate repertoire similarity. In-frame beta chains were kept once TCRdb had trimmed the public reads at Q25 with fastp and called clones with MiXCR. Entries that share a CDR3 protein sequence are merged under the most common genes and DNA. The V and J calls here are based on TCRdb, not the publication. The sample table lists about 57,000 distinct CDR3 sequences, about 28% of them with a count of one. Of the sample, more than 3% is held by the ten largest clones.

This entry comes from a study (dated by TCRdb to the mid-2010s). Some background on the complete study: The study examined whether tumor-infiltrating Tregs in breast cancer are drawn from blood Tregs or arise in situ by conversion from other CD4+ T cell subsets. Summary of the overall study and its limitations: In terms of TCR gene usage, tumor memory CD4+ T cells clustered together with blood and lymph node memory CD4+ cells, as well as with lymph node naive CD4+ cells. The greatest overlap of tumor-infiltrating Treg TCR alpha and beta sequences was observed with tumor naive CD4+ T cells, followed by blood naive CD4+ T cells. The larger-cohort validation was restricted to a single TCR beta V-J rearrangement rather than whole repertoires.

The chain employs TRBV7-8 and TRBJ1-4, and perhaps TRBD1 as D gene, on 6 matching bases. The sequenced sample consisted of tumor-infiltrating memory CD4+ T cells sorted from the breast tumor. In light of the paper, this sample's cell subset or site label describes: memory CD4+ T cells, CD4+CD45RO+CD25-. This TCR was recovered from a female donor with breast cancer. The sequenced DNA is TGTGCCAGCAGAACCTACGCCGAGGCAGGGGATGAAAAACTGTTTTTT. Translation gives CASRTYAEAGDEKLFF. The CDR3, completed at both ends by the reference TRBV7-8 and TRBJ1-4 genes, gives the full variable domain GAGVSQSPRYKVAKRGQDVALRCDPISGHVSLFWYQQALGQGPEFLTYFQNEAQLDKSGLPSDRFFAERPEGSVSTLKIQRTQQEDSAVYLCASRTYAEAGDEKLFFGSGTQLSVL.